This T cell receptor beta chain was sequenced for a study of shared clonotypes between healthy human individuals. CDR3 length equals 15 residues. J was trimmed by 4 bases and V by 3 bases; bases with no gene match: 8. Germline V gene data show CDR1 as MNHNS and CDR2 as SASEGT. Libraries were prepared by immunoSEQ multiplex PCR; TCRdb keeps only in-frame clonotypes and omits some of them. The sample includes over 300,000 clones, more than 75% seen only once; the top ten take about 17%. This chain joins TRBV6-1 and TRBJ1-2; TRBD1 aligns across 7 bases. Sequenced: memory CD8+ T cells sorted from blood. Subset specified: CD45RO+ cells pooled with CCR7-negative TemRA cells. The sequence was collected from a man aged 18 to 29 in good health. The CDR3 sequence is CASSDLTGVVYGYTF. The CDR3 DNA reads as TGTGCCAGCAGTGATCTTACAGGGGTAGTCTATGGCTACACCTTC.